This TCR beta chain was obtained from a study of blood T cell repertoires in COVID-19. On the study more broadly: From T cells, B-cell-depleted T cells, or PBMCs came the material, which was cDNA or gDNA.

TCRdb's table, derived via immunoSEQ multiplex PCR, lists solely in-frame clones and lacks some. The data hold over 200,000 clones, with roughly 84% observed a single time. The germline CDR1 and CDR2 sequences are MDHEN and SYDVKM. V lost 7 bases, J lost 6 bases, and 18 bases stayed unmatched. The CDR3 length is 16 residues. The specimen sequenced was peripheral blood. The genes are TRBV28 and TRBJ2-7, with 7 bases matching TRBD1. This receptor was identified in a man in his forties or fifties with acute or convalescent COVID-19. This chain's CDR3 is CASTSLGTANGGEQYF. The CDR3 DNA reads as TGTGCCAGCACAAGCCTAGGGACAGCCAACGGCGGCGAGCAGTACTTC.